A single sample gave rise to the 22 T cell receptor beta chains below, sequenced in a study of cytomegalovirus exposure and HLA in healthy donors. Vbeta (60) and Jbeta (13) primers were used in the PCR. The protocol was immunoSEQ multiplex PCR, while the TCRdb copy is restricted to in-frame clones and leaves out a portion. The sample lists 150,000 to 200,000 clones; around four fifths were seen once. Sequencing used PBMCs. Receptors were obtained from a female donor in good health and CMV-seronegative.

This clone has just one count. This sequence joins TRBV7-2 and TRBJ2-3; D not certain. CDR1 is SGHTA and CDR2 is FQGNSA in the germline V gene. Trimming stripped 4 bases from V and 2 bases from J, with 4 bases between. The CDR3 sequence is 12 residues long. The CDR3 DNA follows: TGTGCCAGCAGCTCCCACACAGATACGCAGTATTTT. It yields the protein CASSSHTDTQYF.

The chain is built from TRBV11-1 and TRBJ1-1; D perhaps matches TRBD1 (5 bases). The CDR3 runs 15 residues. CDR1 and CDR2 from the germline V gene are SGHAT and FQDESV (reference sequence). With 7 bases removed from V and 3 bases from J, the gap between germline ends came to 18 bases. CDR3 DNA: TGTGCCAGCACCCTAACGAGCGCGGGGCACACTGAAGCTTTCTTT. Amino acids: CASTLTSAGHTEAFF.

V is TRBV18 and J is TRBJ2-1; 13 bases agree with TRBD2. This CDR3 is built from 19 residues. CDR1 and CDR2 (germline): KGHSH, LQKENI. The V segment lost 0 bases and the J segment 0 bases; nucleotides outside the gene matches: 5. The DNA for the CDR3 is TGTGCCAGCTCACCACCTCGAACTAGCGGGGGGGCCTCCTACAATGAGCAGTTCTTC. It codes for CASSPPRTSGGASYNEQFF. The full variable domain, in which reference TRBV18 and TRBJ2-1 provide the parts outside the CDR3, is NAGVMQNPRHLVRRRGQEARLRCSPMKGHSHVYWYRQLPEEGLKFMVYLQKENIIDESGMPKERFSAEFPKEGPSILRIQQVVRGDSAAYFCASSPPRTSGGASYNEQFFGPGTRLTVL.

V is TRBV6-6 and J is TRBJ1-6, with D uncertain. V was pared by 5 bases and J by 8 bases, with 13 bases between. CDR3 size: 14 residues. Germline CDR1 and CDR2: MNHNY and SVGAGI (reference sequence). In nucleotides, the CDR3 is TGTGCCAGCAGTCCCCGGGGTTCGGATTCACCCCTCCACTTT. Translation gives CASSPRGSDSPLHF.

This chain uses TRBV27 with TRBJ1-1; D is unresolved. CDR1 is MNHEY, CDR2 SMNVEV, per germline (reference sequence). This CDR3 is built from 15 residues. Between the trimmed V and J ends, which lost 5 bases and 1 base, there was a span of 14 bases. The CDR3 DNA reads as TGTGCCAGCAGTCCCACCGGGAGAAAGAACACTGAAGCTTTCTTT. It codes for CASSPTGRKNTEAFF.

The CDR3 sequence: CASSAQPGLEKLFF. Here the CDR3 DNA reads TGTGCCAGCAGCGCCCAACCGGGACTCGAGAAACTGTTTTTT. This rearrangement joins TRBV9 to TRBJ1-4; possibly TRBD1 for D (5 bases). V gave up 3 bases and J gave up 11 bases, with 17 bases separating them. Germline assignment: CDR1 SGDLS and CDR2 YYNGEE. The CDR3 totals 14 residues.

This clone turned up a few times. V gene TRBV19 combines with J gene TRBJ1-1, with 7 bases matching TRBD1. Trimming at V came to 4 bases and at J to 4 bases, leaving 12 bases not matched to a gene. This CDR3 spans 16 amino acids. Germline values: CDR1 LNHDA, CDR2 SQIVND (reference sequence). The CDR3 DNA follows: TGTGCCAGTAGTACATTATCGCCTAGGGGGCTCACTGAAGCTTTCTTT. This translates into CASSTLSPRGLTEAFF.

This sequence joins TRBV5-8 and TRBJ2-7; TRBD2 agrees at 7 bases. V gave up 3 bases and J gave up 1 base; unmatched junction bases: 4. Germline V gene data show CDR1 as SGHTS and CDR2 as YDEGEE. The CDR3 totals 14 residues. The CDR3 bases are TGTGCCAGCAGCTACGGGACTACTTCCTACGAGCAGTACTTC. It is translated as CASSYGTTSYEQYF.

This clone was observed a few times. The rearrangement joins TRBV28 to TRBJ1-1, with 10 bases that match TRBD1. V was pared by 6 bases and J by 10 bases, with 14 bases of the junction left unmatched. The CDR3 extends over 15 amino acids. CDR1 and CDR2 from the germline V gene are MDHEN and SYDVKM. The DNA for the CDR3 is TGTGCCAGCAGGCTCCCCCCGGGACAGGGGCTGGGAGCTTTCTTT. This encodes CASRLPPGQGLGAFF.

The rearrangement links TRBV9 to TRBJ1-1; a weak D match, TRBD1 (6 bases). Germline CDR1 SGDLS, CDR2 YYNGEE. CDR3 length: 14 residues. Trimming removed 0 bases at V and 5 bases at J, with 11 bases between. This CDR3 reads CASSVGTEGTEAFF. For the CDR3, the DNA is TGTGCCAGCAGCGTAGGGACAGAGGGTACTGAAGCTTTCTTT. The full variable domain, its missing parts supplied by reference TRBV9 and TRBJ1-1, is DSGVTQTPKHLITATGQRVTLRCSPRSGDLSVYWYQQSLDQGLQFLIQYYNGEERAKGNILERFSAQQFPDLHSELNLSSLELGDSALYFCASSVGTEGTEAFFGQGTRLTVV.

CDR3 bases: TGTGCCAGCAGCCAGTGGGGCCCCTACGAGCAGTACTTC. It translates to CASSQWGPYEQYF. This chain links TRBV5-6 with TRBJ2-7; D is perhaps TRBD1 (5 bases). Germline V gene lookup returns CDR1 SGHDT and CDR2 YYEEEE. The V end lost 4 bases, the J end lost 2 bases, and 10 bases lay between the germline ends. The CDR3 contains 13 residues.

This chain links TRBV5-4 with TRBJ2-3; 14 bases map to TRBD2. This CDR3 is built from 16 residues. After removal of 4 bases from V and 6 bases from J, the junction contained 7 bases not matched to a gene. CDR1 and CDR2 (germline): SGHNT, YYREEE (reference sequence). In DNA form, the CDR3 reads TGTGCCAGCAGCGGTCGACTAGCGGGAGGGTCGGATACGCAGTATTTT. Translating it yields CASSGRLAGGSDTQYF.

This clone has only one observation. This chain joins TRBV4-1 and TRBJ1-6; 9 bases agree with TRBD1. The CDR3 spans 16 residues. Germline V lookup: CDR1 MGHRA, CDR2 YSYEKL. V trimming: 0 bases; J trimming: 6 bases; junction bases outside the gene matches: 3. The CDR3 DNA reads TGCGCCAGCAGCCAAGAAGGGACAGGGATTAATTCACCCCTCCACTTT. Translating gives CASSQEGTGINSPLHF.

The J gene is TRBJ2-5, the V gene TRBV14, with a possible D match to TRBD2 (5 bases). V lost 0 bases to trimming and J lost 5 bases, with 19 bases between them. The CDR3 covers 17 residues. Germline CDR1 reads SGHDN; CDR2 reads FVKESK. The CDR3, as DNA: TGTGCCAGCAGCCAAGATCGGGCTAGCCTTAAAGTCGAGACCCAGTACTTC. Its translation is CASSQDRASLKVETQYF.

This chain connects TRBV15 to TRBJ1-1; D is unclear. With 8 bases removed from V and 3 bases from J, the gap between germline ends came to 13 bases. Germline CDR1 LNHNV, CDR2 YYDKDF (reference sequence). The CDR3 runs 13 residues. The CDR3, as DNA: TGTGCCACCCGTTGGGTAAGCGACACTGAAGCTTTCTTT. As protein: CATRWVSDTEAFF.

This clone was observed a few times. The genes are TRBV7-3 and TRBJ2-2, with D possibly matching TRBD2 (5 bases). CDR3 size: 15 residues. V lost 0 bases to trimming and J lost 8 bases, with 13 bases between them. Germline V gives CDR1 SGHTA, CDR2 FQGTGA. This chain's CDR3 is CASSLTGLAGGELFF. Written as DNA, the CDR3 is TGTGCCAGCAGCTTAACTGGTCTAGCTGGTGGGGAGCTGTTTTTT.

This chain connects TRBV28 to TRBJ2-7; 7 bases are a match to TRBD1. This CDR3 spans 15 amino acids. Germline V CDR1 and CDR2: MDHEN, SYDVKM. Trimming at V came to 5 bases and at J to 0 bases, leaving 7 bases not matched to a gene. CDR3 nucleotides: TGTGCCAGCAGTCTTGACAGGGATTACTCCTACGAGCAGTACTTC. Its protein is CASSLDRDYSYEQYF.

The V call is TRBV29-1, the J call TRBJ2-5, with 9 nucleotides matching TRBD1. J gave up 5 bases and V 6 bases, and 7 bases lay outside the gene matches. Germline CDR1 reads SQVTM; CDR2 reads ANQGSEA. This CDR3 comprises 13 residues. CDR3 loop: CSVVTGGGETQYF. The DNA for the CDR3 is TGCAGCGTGGTGACAGGGGGTGGTGAGACCCAGTACTTC. The entire variable domain, with the rest obtained from reference TRBV29-1 and TRBJ2-5, is as follows: SAVISQKPSRDICQRGTSLTIQCQVDSQVTMMFWYRQQPGQSLTLIATANQGSEATYESGFVIDKFPISRPNLTFSTLTVSNMSPEDSSIYLCSVVTGGGETQYFGPGTRLLVL.

There are a few counts of this clone. V gene TRBV6-5 combines with J gene TRBJ1-5, with D uncertain. Germline lookup yields CDR1 MNHEY and CDR2 SVGAGI. The CDR3 consists of 14 residues. Trimming cost V 6 bases and J 1 base, with 10 bases left between them. The CDR3: CASSGGRSNQPQHF. In DNA, the CDR3 is TGTGCCAGCAGCGGAGGACGAAGCAATCAGCCCCAGCATTTT.

This sequence joins TRBV18 and TRBJ1-1, with a possible D match to TRBD1 (5 bases). Germline CDR1 and CDR2: KGHSH and LQKENI. This CDR3 region has 16 residues. V lost 0 bases and J 3 bases, leaving 14 bases between the germline ends. The CDR3 DNA reads TGTGCCAGCTCACCACCGGGGCCGACAAGATACACTGAAGCTTTCTTT. Amino acid sequence: CASSPPGPTRYTEAFF.

The V and J genes are TRBV19 and TRBJ2-7; 13 positions match TRBD2. From germline, CDR1 is LNHDA and CDR2 SQIVND (reference sequence). CDR3 length: 18 residues. With V trimmed by 2 bases and J by 1 base, 8 bases remained unmatched. The chain's CDR3 is CASSITPGLAGVSYEQYF. CDR3 nucleotides: TGTGCCAGTAGTATAACACCCGGACTAGCGGGAGTTTCCTACGAGCAGTACTTC.

V is TRBV10-2 and J is TRBJ1-5, with 10 bases aligning to TRBD1. The CDR3 is 15 amino acids. V shed 2 bases, J shed 6 bases, and the junction held 4 bases outside the gene matches. CDR1 is WSHSY, CDR2 SAAADI, per germline. The CDR3 DNA sequence: TGCGCCAGCAGTGAGCCGACAGGGGGCGGTCAGCCCCAGCATTTT. This translates into CASSEPTGGGQPQHF.